This T cell receptor (beta chain) comes out of a study of cytomegalovirus exposure and HLA in healthy donors. Vbeta (60) and Jbeta (13) primers were used in the PCR. Sequencing was performed with immunoSEQ multiplex PCR; in TCRdb, only in-frame clones are kept and a portion is missing. The sample consists of under 200,000 clones, approximately 80% of them appearing once. Germline V gene sequence: CDR1 KGHSY, CDR2 FQNENV. The V segment lost 2 bases and the J segment 5 bases; nucleotides outside the gene matches: 4. The CDR3 consists of 15 residues. The sequence derives from a woman aged 18-35 years in good health and CMV-seronegative. Sequences were obtained from PBMCs. The chain links TRBV16 to TRBJ2-1; 9 bases match TRBD2. The CDR3 DNA sequence: TGTGCCAGCAGCCAACTAGCGGGGACAAACAATGAGCAGTTCTTC. Translation gives CASSQLAGTNNEQFF. The full variable domain, completed using reference TRBV16 and TRBJ2-1, is GEEVAQTPKHLVRGEGQKAKLYCAPIKGHSYVFWYQQVLKNEFKFLISFQNENVFDETGMPKERFSAKCLPNSPCSLEIQATKLEDSAVYFCASSQLAGTNNEQFFGPGTRLTVL.